Listed below are T cell receptor beta chains from one sample, sequenced in a study of human T cells and chemical hapten exposure. One entry per CDR3 protein results from TCRdb running MiXCR on the RACE reads. The table has 120,000 or so distinct CDR3 sequences, over 9% seen once. Sequencing was performed on whole blood, taken in connection with sensitization to the hapten diphenylcyclopropenone (DPC). The receptors shown here come from a woman aged 45-65 years with alopecia areata. Some clones in this sample may be carry-over from other donors' samples. The CDR3 runs from the conserved cysteine through the conserved F or W. A D gene is named only where the DNA matches it firmly. Some rows have no size entry. The others give once, few or many, or a class for an expanded clone.

j_call	d_call	v_call	clone_size	cdr3_aa	cdr3_nt
TRBJ1-1	-	TRBV5-4	few	CASSLELAAYEAFF	TGTGCCAGCAGCTTGGAGTTGGCCGCCTATGAAGCTTTCTTT
TRBJ1-2	-	TRBV15	few	CATSSRGEGYTF	TGTGCCACCAGCTCGAGGGGAGAAGGCTACACCTTC
TRBJ1-2	-	TRBV18	many	CASSPEGHYGYTF	TGTGCCAGCTCACCAGAGGGCCACTATGGCTACACCTTC
TRBJ2-3	-	TRBV4-2	many	CASSPNGGPDTQYF	TGTGCCAGCAGCCCCAATGGCGGTCCAGATACGCAGTATTTT
TRBJ2-3	-	TRBV11-2	few	CASSLGGFWFTDTQYF	TGTGCCAGCAGCTTAGGGGGTTTTTGGTTCACAGATACGCAGTATTTT
TRBJ1-5	TRBD1	TRBV6-5	few	CASRPIRTGGNQPQHF	TGTGCCAGCAGACCAATTCGGACAGGAGGCAATCAGCCCCAGCATTTT
TRBJ2-7	-	TRBV7-9	-	CASSSIRTEGYYEQYF	TGTGCCAGCAGCTCGATACGGACAGAGGGGTACTACGAGCAGTACTTC
TRBJ2-7	-	TRBV3-1	few	CASSLTPGLEQYF	TGTGCCAGCAGCCTGACACCGGGCCTCGAGCAGTACTTC
TRBJ2-3	-	TRBV7-2	-	CASSHDSRRADTQYF	TGTGCCAGCAGCCACGACTCCCGGCGCGCAGATACGCAGTATTTT
TRBJ2-6	TRBD1	TRBV28	many	CASSLRQGTLSGANVLTF	TGTGCCAGCAGTTTACGACAGGGGACCCTCTCTGGGGCCAACGTCCTGACTTTC
TRBJ1-1	TRBD1	TRBV6-5	-	CASSYGVDRGRTEAFF	TGTGCCAGCAGTTACGGAGTCGACAGGGGGCGGACTGAAGCTTTCTTT
TRBJ2-7	TRBD1	TRBV20-1	-	CSAREVTGGYEQYF	TGCAGTGCTAGAGAGGTGACAGGGGGCTACGAGCAGTACTTC
TRBJ1-5	-	TRBV6-1	-	CASSGRQSNQPQHF	TGTGCCAGCAGCGGTCGACAGAGCAATCAGCCCCAGCATTTT
TRBJ2-1	TRBD1	TRBV29-1	many	CSVAGGSDEQFF	TGCAGCGTTGCAGGGGGCTCGGATGAGCAGTTCTTC
TRBJ2-2	-	TRBV20-1	-	CSAHQGSSWNTGELFF	TGCAGTGCTCATCAGGGGAGCTCCTGGAACACCGGGGAGCTGTTTTTT
TRBJ2-3	TRBD1	TRBV29-1	many	CSVPGGSTDTQYF	TGCAGCGTCCCAGGGGGAAGCACAGATACGCAGTATTTT
TRBJ1-1	-	TRBV20-1	few	CSASAGARTEAFF	TGCAGTGCTAGTGCGGGGGCGAGGACTGAGGCTTTCTTT
TRBJ2-2	-	TRBV18	few	CASSPLPPYPRDTGELFF	TGTGCCAGCTCACCTCTACCTCCATACCCTCGCGACACCGGGGAGCTGTTTTTT
TRBJ2-3	TRBD1	TRBV5-1	-	CASKRQGGTDTQYF	TGCGCCAGCAAGCGACAGGGAGGCACAGATACGCAGTATTTT
TRBJ1-1	-	TRBV6-2/TRBV6-3	-	CASSYSTGGGQAFF	TGTGCCAGCAGTTACTCGACGGGCGGGGGGCAAGCTTTCTTT
TRBJ2-3	-	TRBV7-2	many	CASSLEGSDTQYF	TGTGCCAGCAGCTTAGAGGGATCAGATACGCAGTATTTT
TRBJ2-2	-	TRBV7-9	few	CASSGLRGTGELFF	TGTGCCAGCAGCGGGCTTAGAGGGACCGGGGAGCTGTTTTTT
TRBJ1-3	-	TRBV7-2	few	CASARQASGNTIYF	TGTGCCAGCGCACGACAGGCCTCTGGAAACACCATATATTTT
TRBJ2-5	-	TRBV4-2	many	CASSLTVQETQYF	TGTGCCAGCAGCCTGACGGTCCAAGAGACCCAGTACTTC
TRBJ2-7	-	TRBV20-1	few	CSADPQDTGFEQYF	TGCAGTGCAGACCCTCAGGACACAGGGTTCGAGCAGTACTTC
TRBJ2-1	-	TRBV12-3/TRBV12-4	few	CASSSTGGYNEQFF	TGTGCCAGCAGTTCTACTGGGGGGTACAATGAGCAGTTCTTC
TRBJ1-2	TRBD1	TRBV7-2	-	CASSYRDRLSDYTF	TGTGCCAGCAGCTACCGGGACAGACTTTCTGACTACACCTTC
TRBJ2-1	-	TRBV29-1	many	CSVDGAAEQFF	TGCAGCGTTGACGGGGCGGCTGAGCAGTTCTTC
TRBJ2-1	-	TRBV11-2	many	CASSFRDGAYNEQFF	TGTGCCAGCAGCTTCCGGGACGGAGCCTACAATGAGCAGTTCTTC
TRBJ2-7	TRBD1	TRBV14	-	CASSQVGQSSYEQYF	TGTGCCAGCAGCCAAGTGGGACAGAGCTCCTACGAGCAGTACTTC
TRBJ2-1	-	TRBV12-3/TRBV12-4	many	CASSLGQGGEQFF	TGTGCCAGCAGTTTAGGGCAGGGTGGTGAGCAGTTCTTC
TRBJ2-7	-	TRBV25-1	few	CASRGRDPGYEQYF	TGTGCCAGCAGAGGCCGGGATCCTGGGTACGAGCAGTACTTC
TRBJ2-7	-	TRBV5-4	many	CASSFMGGGNYEQYF	TGTGCCAGCAGCTTCATGGGAGGGGGAAACTACGAGCAGTACTTC
TRBJ2-5	-	TRBV20-1	few	CSASGPPSQETQYF	TGCAGTGCTAGCGGTCCACCTAGTCAAGAGACCCAGTACTTC
TRBJ1-2	-	TRBV7-9	-	CATGLAGGAMYGYTF	TGTGCCACCGGCCTTGCGGGGGGCGCAATGTATGGCTACACCTTC
TRBJ2-3	-	TRBV6-1	-	CASSEERRGADTQYF	TGTGCCAGCAGTGAAGAGAGGAGGGGGGCAGATACGCAGTATTTT
TRBJ2-1	TRBD2	TRBV5-1	-	CASSWGLAGGPSNEQFF	TGCGCCAGCAGTTGGGGACTAGCGGGAGGGCCGTCGAATGAGCAGTTCTTC
TRBJ2-3	TRBD2	TRBV28	-	CASSPPGLAGTDTQYF	TGTGCCAGCAGTCCCCCAGGACTAGCGGGCACAGATACGCAGTATTTT
TRBJ1-1	-	TRBV7-2	-	CASSTNGGNTEAFF	TGTGCCAGCAGCACGAATGGGGGAAACACTGAAGCTTTCTTT
TRBJ2-3	TRBD2	TRBV2	few	CATFTSGTDTQYF	TGTGCCACTTTCACTAGCGGCACAGATACGCAGTATTTT
TRBJ2-7	-	TRBV10-3	-	CAISDGQQPYEQYF	TGTGCCATCAGTGACGGGCAGCAGCCCTACGAGCAGTACTTC
TRBJ2-3	-	TRBV5-5	many	CASSFLDGSTDTQYF	TGTGCCAGCAGCTTTCTCGACGGTAGCACAGATACGCAGTATTTT
TRBJ1-4	-	TRBV5-1	few	CASSSLATNEKLFF	TGCGCCAGCAGCTCGTTAGCAACTAATGAAAAACTGTTTTTT
TRBJ2-7	-	TRBV4-1	-	CASSQDRGKGYEQYF	TGCGCCAGCAGCCAAGATCGGGGGAAGGGGTACGAGCAGTACTTC
TRBJ1-5	TRBD1	TRBV29-1	few	CSVRQGPNQPQHF	TGCAGCGTACGACAGGGACCTAATCAGCCCCAGCATTTT
TRBJ2-1	-	TRBV29-1	many	CSVEGSSGTAYNEQFF	TGCAGCGTTGAGGGTAGTAGCGGGACAGCCTACAATGAGCAGTTCTTC
TRBJ2-3	-	TRBV20-1	many	CSAPGPVNTQYF	TGCAGTGCCCCGGGGCCAGTGAATACGCAGTATTTT
TRBJ2-7	TRBD1	TRBV20-1	many	CSAGTAYEQYF	TGCAGTGCGGGGACAGCCTACGAGCAGTACTTC
TRBJ1-2	-	TRBV5-6	few	CASSVGLQGYGYTF	TGTGCCAGCAGCGTCGGTCTGCAGGGCTATGGCTACACCTTC
TRBJ1-2	-	TRBV12-3/TRBV12-4	-	CASSFTVIDGYTF	TGTGCCAGCAGCTTTACCGTAATCGACGGCTACACCTTC
TRBJ2-5	TRBD1	TRBV2	few	CASSEDRAETQYF	TGTGCCAGCAGCGAGGACAGGGCGGAGACCCAGTACTTC
TRBJ2-7	-	TRBV27	-	CASSLGGVQYF	TGTGCCAGCAGTTTGGGGGGTGTTCAGTACTTC
TRBJ2-3	-	TRBV24-1	-	CATSDRLFTDTQYF	TGTGCCACCAGTGACAGGCTATTCACAGATACGCAGTATTTT
TRBJ1-1	-	TRBV7-9	-	CASSLSPGNTEAFF	TGTGCCAGCAGCTTATCACCGGGGAACACTGAAGCTTTCTTT
TRBJ2-3	-	TRBV5-1	-	CASSLDTGITDTQYF	TGCGCCAGCAGCTTGGACACGGGTATCACAGATACGCAGTATTTT